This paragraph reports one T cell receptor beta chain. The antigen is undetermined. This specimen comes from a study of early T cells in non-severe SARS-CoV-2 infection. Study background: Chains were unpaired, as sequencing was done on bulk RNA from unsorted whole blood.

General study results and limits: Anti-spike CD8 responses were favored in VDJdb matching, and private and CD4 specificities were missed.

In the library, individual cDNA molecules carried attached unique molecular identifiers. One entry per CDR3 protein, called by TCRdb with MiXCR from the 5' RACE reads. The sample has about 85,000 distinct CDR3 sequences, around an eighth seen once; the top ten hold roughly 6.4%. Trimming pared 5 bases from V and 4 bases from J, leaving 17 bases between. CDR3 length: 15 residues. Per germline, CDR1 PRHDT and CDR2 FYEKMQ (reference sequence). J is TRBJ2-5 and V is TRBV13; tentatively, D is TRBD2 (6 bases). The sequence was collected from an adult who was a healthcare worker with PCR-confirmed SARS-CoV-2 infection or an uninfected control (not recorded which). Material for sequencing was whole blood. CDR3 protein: CASSVLEGEGETQYF. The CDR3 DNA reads TGTGCCAGCAGCGTCCTGGAGGGAGAGGGAGAGACCCAGTACTTC.